The 3 T cell receptor beta chains below come from one sample, sequenced in a study of blood T cell repertoires in COVID-19. Profiling relied on immunoSEQ multiplex PCR, and the TCRdb table lists in-frame clones only, not all of them. The profile shows over 200,000 clones, nearly 90% of them singletons. The specimen was peripheral blood. The source is a woman between 18 and 29 years old who had recovered from COVID-19.

CDR3 in amino acids: CASSQEGLAAYNEQFF. The CDR3 region has the DNA TGCGCCAGCAGCCAAGAAGGGCTAGCGGCCTACAATGAGCAGTTCTTC. The rearrangement uses TRBV4-1 and TRBJ2-1, with 7 positions matching TRBD2. CDR1 MGHRA and CDR2 YSYEKL come from the germline V gene. This CDR3 has 16 amino acids. The ends lost 0 bases at V and 2 bases at J; junction bases unmatched: 4.

The chain couples TRBV9 to TRBJ1-3, with D maybe TRBD1 (6 bases). In germline, CDR1 is SGDLS, CDR2 YYNGEE. This CDR3 is built from 15 residues. Trimming stripped 3 bases from V and 8 bases from J, with 18 bases between. In DNA, the CDR3 is TGTGCCAGCAGCGATGGGACAACTGGCGTTTACACCATATATTTT. This gives the protein CASSDGTTGVYTIYF. The full variable domain, in which reference TRBV9 and TRBJ1-3 provide the parts outside the CDR3, is DSGVTQTPKHLITATGQRVTLRCSPRSGDLSVYWYQQSLDQGLQFLIQYYNGEERAKGNILERFSAQQFPDLHSELNLSSLELGDSALYFCASSDGTTGVYTIYFGEGSWLTVV.

This clone came up once. The chain links TRBV3-1 (or the pseudogene TRBV3-2) to TRBJ1-2; 9 positions match TRBD1. The CDR3 totals 14 residues. V was clipped by 2 bases and J by 6 bases; unmatched bases: 4. Germline V gene lookup returns CDR1 LGHDT and CDR2 YNNKEL (reference sequence). The CDR3 protein is CASSQPGQGNGYTF. CDR3 DNA sequence: TGTGCCAGCAGCCAACCGGGACAGGGAAATGGCTACACCTTC.